The rows below give T cell receptor beta chains drawn from one sample of a study of OX40 agonist ivuxolimab in advanced cancers. The data were produced by immunoSEQ multiplex PCR, yet TCRdb's version contains in-frame clones alone and is incomplete. The top ten clones hold roughly 10% of a sample with about 6,700 clones, 94% of them seen once. Here the sequenced sample was CD4+ or CD8+ T cells sorted from blood, taken in a trial of the OX40 agonist ivuxolimab. Source of these receptors: an adult with an advanced solid tumor such as melanoma, head and neck, liver or kidney cancer. Each CDR3 is given with its conserved first and last residue. The order of the fields is J gene, V gene, D gene, clone size, CDR3 protein, CDR3 DNA. D genes are given only for firm matches. Clone size is given for some rows only: seen once, a few or many times, or a class if the clone is expanded.

j_call: TRBJ2-1; v_call: TRBV5-1; d_call: -; clone_size: -; cdr3_aa: CASSFNLQRRSSYNEQFF; cdr3_nt: TGCGCCAGCAGCTTCAATCTCCAGCGGAGGAGCTCCTACAATGAGCAGTTCTTC
j_call: TRBJ2-7; v_call: TRBV4-2; d_call: TRBD2; clone_size: -; cdr3_aa: CASSQGTSGHNSYEQYF; cdr3_nt: TGTGCCAGCAGCCAAGGGACTAGCGGGCACAACTCCTACGAGCAGTACTTC
j_call: TRBJ2-1; v_call: TRBV10-3; d_call: -; clone_size: -; cdr3_aa: CAISSQITAGANEQFF; cdr3_nt: TGTGCCATCAGTTCACAAATTACGGCTGGGGCCAATGAGCAGTTCTTC
j_call: TRBJ2-7; v_call: TRBV9; d_call: -; clone_size: -; cdr3_aa: CASSVAFGGKGGEQYF; cdr3_nt: TGTGCCAGCAGCGTAGCCTTCGGCGGGAAGGGAGGCGAGCAGTACTTC
j_call: TRBJ2-7; v_call: TRBV6-1; d_call: TRBD2; clone_size: -; cdr3_aa: CASSERAGSYEQYF; cdr3_nt: TGTGCCAGCAGTGAACGAGCGGGATCCTACGAGCAGTACTTC
j_call: TRBJ1-1; v_call: TRBV6-4; d_call: -; clone_size: -; cdr3_aa: CASSPVGGNTEAFF; cdr3_nt: TGTGCCAGCAGTCCTGTTGGCGGGAACACTGAAGCTTTCTTT
j_call: TRBJ1-2; v_call: TRBV5-1; d_call: -; clone_size: once; cdr3_aa: CASSLIPPGGYTF; cdr3_nt: TGCGCCAGCAGCTTGATTCCGCCAGGAGGCTACACCTTC
j_call: TRBJ1-2; v_call: TRBV28; d_call: -; clone_size: -; cdr3_aa: CASASAGRASYTF; cdr3_nt: TGTGCCAGCGCGTCGGCTGGAAGGGCGAGCTACACCTTC
j_call: TRBJ2-7; v_call: TRBV5-4; d_call: -; clone_size: -; cdr3_aa: CASSLAGRSYEQYF; cdr3_nt: TGTGCCAGCAGTTTGGCGGGACGGAGCTACGAGCAGTACTTC
j_call: TRBJ1-1; v_call: TRBV27; d_call: -; clone_size: -; cdr3_aa: CASKSGNTEAFF; cdr3_nt: TGTGCCAGCAAATCCGGGAACACTGAAGCTTTCTTT
j_call: TRBJ2-3; v_call: TRBV11-2; d_call: TRBD1; clone_size: -; cdr3_aa: CASTTGGGDTQYF; cdr3_nt: TGTGCCAGCACCACAGGGGGCGGAGATACGCAGTATTTT
j_call: TRBJ2-1; v_call: TRBV7-2; d_call: -; clone_size: -; cdr3_aa: CASSSFGRYNEQFF; cdr3_nt: TGTGCCAGCAGCTCCTTCGGGCGCTACAATGAGCAGTTCTTC
j_call: TRBJ2-7; v_call: TRBV18; d_call: TRBD1; clone_size: -; cdr3_aa: CASSQQGAGPYEQYF; cdr3_nt: TGTGCCAGCTCGCAACAGGGGGCGGGGCCCTACGAGCAGTACTTC
j_call: TRBJ1-4; v_call: TRBV2; d_call: -; clone_size: -; cdr3_aa: CASSDRATTNEKLFF; cdr3_nt: TGTGCCAGCAGTGATAGGGCAACAACTAATGAAAAACTGTTTTTT
j_call: TRBJ2-5; v_call: TRBV19; d_call: -; clone_size: -; cdr3_aa: CASSIGIQLAFQETQYF; cdr3_nt: TGTGCCAGTAGTATAGGCATACAATTAGCCTTCCAAGAGACCCAGTACTTC
j_call: TRBJ2-6; v_call: TRBV13; d_call: -; clone_size: -; cdr3_aa: CASSITGHPSSGANVLTF; cdr3_nt: TGTGCCAGCAGCATTACGGGACACCCCAGCTCTGGGGCCAACGTCCTGACTTTC
j_call: TRBJ1-2; v_call: TRBV11-2; d_call: -; clone_size: -; cdr3_aa: CASSLDVGGKSGYTF; cdr3_nt: TGTGCCAGCAGCTTAGATGTCGGCGGGAAATCTGGCTACACCTTC
j_call: TRBJ1-4; v_call: TRBV15; d_call: -; clone_size: -; cdr3_aa: CATAGGLNEKLFF; cdr3_nt: TGTGCCACCGCGGGGGGCCTTAATGAAAAACTGTTTTTT
j_call: TRBJ2-2; v_call: TRBV2; d_call: -; clone_size: once; cdr3_aa: CASLVEVGELFF; cdr3_nt: TGTGCCAGTCTCGTGGAGGTCGGGGAGCTGTTTTTT
j_call: TRBJ2-1; v_call: TRBV20-1; d_call: TRBD2; clone_size: -; cdr3_aa: CSALLAPHVVF; cdr3_nt: TGCAGTGCCCTACTAGCGCCCCACGTGGTCTTC
j_call: TRBJ2-1; v_call: TRBV5-1; d_call: TRBD2; clone_size: -; cdr3_aa: CASSLDTGTSFSNEQFF; cdr3_nt: TGCGCCAGCAGCTTGGATACCGGGACTAGCTTCAGCAATGAGCAGTTCTTC
j_call: TRBJ1-1; v_call: TRBV4-1; d_call: -; clone_size: -; cdr3_aa: CASSQESRFAEAFF; cdr3_nt: TGCGCCAGCAGCCAAGAAAGCAGGTTCGCTGAAGCTTTCTTT
j_call: TRBJ2-1; v_call: TRBV29-1; d_call: TRBD2; clone_size: -; cdr3_aa: CSAGGDTPGNEQFF; cdr3_nt: TGCAGCGCGGGAGGGGACACCCCGGGGAATGAGCAGTTCTTC
j_call: TRBJ2-2; v_call: TRBV5-1; d_call: -; clone_size: -; cdr3_aa: CASSRDPTGELFF; cdr3_nt: TGCGCCAGCAGCAGGGATCCCACCGGGGAGCTGTTTTTT
j_call: TRBJ2-1; v_call: TRBV11-2; d_call: TRBD2; clone_size: -; cdr3_aa: CASSPGTSGLYYNEQFF; cdr3_nt: TGTGCCAGCAGCCCCGGGACTAGCGGGCTTTACTACAATGAGCAGTTCTTC
j_call: TRBJ2-1; v_call: TRBV7-3; d_call: -; clone_size: -; cdr3_aa: CASSPEGLNEQFF; cdr3_nt: TGTGCCAGCAGCCCAGAGGGATTGAATGAGCAGTTCTTC